The 13 T cell receptor beta chains reported below all come from one sample, sequenced in a study of T cells in Graves' hyperthyroidism and ophthalmopathy. The TCR beta CDR3 regions underwent amplification using RNA transcripts as the source. The HTBI primer set drove a first-round RT-PCR of the TCR CDR3. Each CDR3 protein is one row after TCRdb ran MiXCR on the multiplex PCR reads. This table holds hundreds of thousands of distinct CDR3 sequences, 35% found once. Sequenced material: blood. These receptors all come from a woman aged 40 to 55 with Graves' hyperthyroidism.

The chain recombines TRBV19 with TRBJ1-5, with D perhaps matching TRBD1 (5 bases). The CDR3 extends over 16 amino acids. Trimming stripped 6 bases from V and 4 bases from J, with 19 bases between. The germline CDR1 and CDR2 sequences are LNHDA and SQIVND (reference sequence). The chain's CDR3 is CASSPDAGTRNQPQHF. The CDR3 DNA reads TGTGCCAGTAGCCCTGACGCCGGGACCCGGAATCAGCCCCAGCATTTT.

The gene calls are TRBV7-2 and TRBJ2-6; D not resolved. V was clipped by 6 bases and J by 0 bases, with 12 bases between them. The germline V gene encodes CDR1 SGHTA and CDR2 FQGNSA. The CDR3 length is 16 residues. The CDR3, as DNA: TGTGCCAGCAGAGTCGGGCGGAACTCTGGGGCCAACGTCCTGACTTTC. This codes for CASRVGRNSGANVLTF.

This clonotype was counted at least ten times. The V gene is TRBV20-1, the J gene TRBJ2-7; weak D call: TRBD2 (6 bases). The length of the CDR3 is 15 residues. V was shortened by 0 bases and J by 6 bases, with 18 bases between the two germline ends. CDR1 DFQATT and CDR2 SNEGSKA come from the germline V gene (reference sequence). The CDR3 spells CSARDLLAATGEQYF. CDR3 DNA sequence: TGCAGTGCTAGAGATCTCTTAGCGGCGACGGGCGAGCAGTACTTC.

This clonotype was recorded at least ten times. This chain's CDR3 is CASSNIGQGGSPLHF. The CDR3, as DNA: TGTGCCAGCAGCAACATCGGACAGGGTGGTTCACCCCTCCACTTT. The rearrangement joins TRBV7-9 to TRBJ1-6; 8 bases agree with TRBD1. Trimming at V came to 5 bases and at J to 9 bases, leaving 9 bases not matched to a gene. Germline V gene data show CDR1 as SEHNR and CDR2 as FQNEAQ (reference sequence). CDR3 length: 15 amino acids.

The rearrangement uses TRBV19 and TRBJ2-6; 7 bases are shared with TRBD1. V dropped 11 bases and J dropped 6; count of bases not matched to a gene: 16. The CDR3 totals 16 residues. CDR1 is LNHDA and CDR2 is SQIVND in the germline V gene (reference sequence). In nucleotides, the CDR3 is TGTGCCGGTAAGGGGGCAGGGGTGAATCAGGCCAACGTCCTGACTTTC. Translated, it gives CAGKGAGVNQANVLTF.

This chain links TRBV20-1 with TRBJ2-7, with a tentative D call TRBD1 (5 bases). Between the trimmed V and J ends, which lost 1 base and 5 bases, there was a span of 18 bases. The CDR3 is 15 residues long. The germline V gene encodes CDR1 DFQATT and CDR2 SNEGSKA (reference sequence). CDR3 protein: CSARGQGGSINEQYF. Here the CDR3 DNA reads TGCAGTGCTAGAGGTCAGGGCGGTTCGATTAACGAGCAGTACTTC.

This clonotype has ten or more counts. The J gene is TRBJ1-3, the V gene TRBV5-1, with a weak D call TRBD1 (6 bases). The CDR3 extends over 15 amino acids. Germline CDR1 reads SGHRS; CDR2 reads YFSETQ. V gave up 0 bases and J gave up 1 base, with 8 bases separating them. The CDR3 DNA sequence: TGCGCCAGCAGCTTGGATACAGGGTCTGGAAACACCATATATTTT. Translating gives CASSLDTGSGNTIYF.

This chain joins TRBV5-8 and TRBJ2-5; D remains ambiguous. With 0 bases removed from V and 5 bases from J, the gap between germline ends came to 8 bases. The CDR3 has 13 amino acids. CDR1 and CDR2 (germline): SGHTS, YDEGEE. The DNA for the CDR3 is TGTGCCAGCAGCTTGGATCCGCGGGAGACCCAGTACTTC. Its protein product is CASSLDPRETQYF.

This clonotype was counted ten times or more. This CDR3 is CASSRGFDQETQYF. DNA of the CDR3: TGTGCCAGCAGCCGGGGGTTCGACCAAGAGACCCAGTACTTC. The chain couples TRBV7-8 to TRBJ2-5; D possibly corresponds to TRBD2 (6 bases). Trimming left V 5 bases short and J 0 bases short, with 10 bases between. Germline CDR1 is SGHVS and CDR2 is FQNEAQ. The CDR3 runs to 14 residues.

Many counts were recorded for this clonotype. The V gene is TRBV20-1, the J gene TRBJ2-5; 10 bases line up with TRBD1. Trimming cost V 6 bases and J 4 bases; bases outside gene matches: 8. This CDR3 is 14 amino acids long. Germline V gene data show CDR1 as DFQATT and CDR2 as SNEGSKA (reference sequence). The CDR3 region is CSAPRQGAGETQYF. CDR3 DNA sequence: TGCAGTGCGCCCCGACAGGGGGCGGGAGAGACCCAGTACTTC.

This chain joins TRBV30 and TRBJ2-7, with 8 positions matching TRBD1. The CDR3 sequence is 15 residues long. The germline CDR1 and CDR2 sequences are GTSNPN and SVGIG (reference sequence). V gave up 1 base and J gave up 3 bases; unmatched junction bases: 8. CDR3 DNA: TGTGCCTGGAGTGAGTGGCAGGGGGCGATCTACGAGCAGTACTTC. It codes for CAWSEWQGAIYEQYF.

This clonotype has at least ten counts. The rearrangement joins TRBV29-1 to TRBJ1-2, with TRBD1 matching over 9 bases. V lost 4 bases to trimming and J lost 0 bases; unmatched junction nucleotides: 3. The CDR3 spans 14 residues. Germline assignment: CDR1 SQVTM and CDR2 ANQGSEA. The CDR3 nucleotides are TGCAGCGTTGTTGACAGGGGGTCTAACTATGGCTACACCTTC. Residues: CSVVDRGSNYGYTF.

Notes on this clonotype: The conserved final phenylalanine or tryptophan is absent from the CDR3, which likely points to a read error. V usage is TRBV7-2 and J usage is TRBJ2-6; 7 nucleotides line up with TRBD2. The J segment lost 0 bases and the V segment lost 1 base, leaving 6 bases of the junction unmatched. The germline V gene has CDR1 SGHTA and CDR2 FQGNSA. This CDR3 contains 18 residues. CDR3 residues: CASSLGIAGVSGANVLTL. The CDR3, as DNA: TGTGCCAGCAGCTTAGGGATAGCGGGCGTCTCTGGGGCCAACGTCCTGACTCTC.